These 12 T cell receptor beta chains were sequenced from one sample in a study of shared clonotypes between healthy human individuals. Assay: immunoSEQ multiplex PCR; the TCRdb copy retains only in-frame clones and omits some. The data show around 320,000 clones, around 86% seen once. Sequencing input: memory CD8+ T cells sorted from blood. The subset: CD45RO+ cells pooled with CCR7-negative TemRA cells. These TCRs come from a man between 18 and 35 years old in good health.

V usage is TRBV7-9 and J usage is TRBJ2-7, with D unresolved. The CDR3 extends over 15 amino acids. V was pared by 0 bases and J by 2 bases, with 11 bases between. The germline gives CDR1 SEHNR, CDR2 FQNEAQ (reference sequence). The CDR3 region has the DNA TGTGCCAGCAGCTTAGCGGGTCCGTTTACCTACGAGCAGTACTTC. The encoded protein is CASSLAGPFTYEQYF.

This clone was seen a few times. The CDR3 nucleotides read TGCGCCAGCAGCCAGGATGTTATGAACACTGAAGCTTTCTTT. Translation: CASSQDVMNTEAFF. This sequence joins TRBV4-3 and TRBJ1-1; no firm D call. The germline V and J ends were trimmed by 3 bases and 0 bases, with 8 bases remaining between them. This CDR3 region has 14 residues. CDR1 LGHNA and CDR2 YSLEER come from the germline V gene.

This rearrangement joins TRBV7-9 to TRBJ2-2, with D hard to call. The CDR3 is 12 residues long. CDR1 and CDR2 (germline): SEHNR, FQNEAQ (reference sequence). V was trimmed by 2 bases and J by 6 bases, leaving 4 bases between them. The DNA of the CDR3 is TGTGCCAGCAGCTTAATCCCCGGGGAGCTGTTTTTT. It specifies CASSLIPGELFF.

The CDR3 reads CSALRTGELFF. Written as DNA, the CDR3 is TGCAGTGCTCTGAGAACCGGGGAGCTGTTTTTT. The rearrangement uses TRBV20-1 and TRBJ2-2; unclear D gene. Trimming pared 5 bases from V and 5 bases from J, leaving 6 bases between. CDR1 is DFQATT and CDR2 is SNEGSKA in the germline V gene (reference sequence). This CDR3 has 11 residues.

CDR3: CASSPDREGYNEQFF. CDR3 DNA sequence: TGCGCCAGCAGTCCGGACAGGGAAGGTTACAATGAGCAGTTCTTC. V usage is TRBV10-1 and J usage is TRBJ2-1; TRBD1 agrees at 8 bases. The V gene's germline CDR1 is WNHNN and CDR2 SYGVQD (reference sequence). The CDR3 spans 15 residues. V was pared by 5 bases and J by 4 bases, with 7 bases of the junction left unmatched.

The chain carries TRBV7-9 and TRBJ2-7, with a possible D match to TRBD1 (5 bases). CDR1 is SEHNR and CDR2 is FQNEAQ in the germline V gene (reference sequence). V was pared by 5 bases and J by 3 bases, with 17 bases between. The CDR3 covers 15 residues. In nucleotides, the CDR3 is TGTGCCAGCAGCCTCGACAGCCACGGGTACTACGAGCAGTACTTC. The encoded protein is CASSLDSHGYYEQYF.

The V and J genes are TRBV4-2 and TRBJ2-5; 11 nucleotides align to TRBD2. V shed 0 bases, J shed 2 bases, and the junction held 8 bases outside the gene matches. This CDR3 contains 18 residues. Germline values: CDR1 LGHNA, CDR2 YNFKEQ. CDR3 loop: CASSQDGTSGGLQETQYF. CDR3 in DNA: TGTGCCAGCAGCCAAGATGGCACTAGCGGGGGTTTACAAGAGACCCAGTACTTC.

The chain employs TRBV15 and TRBJ2-1; D ambiguous. Trimming shortened V by 5 bases and J by 7 bases, and 15 bases separated the two germline ends. Germline assignment: CDR1 LNHNV and CDR2 YYDKDF (reference sequence). The CDR3 is 14 amino acids. CDR3 in DNA: TGTGCCACCAGCCCTTCCGGGCCACTGAATGAGCAGTTCTTC. Its translation: CATSPSGPLNEQFF.

Comment on this clone: The sample holds other DNA sequences that translate to the same CDR3. The chain carries TRBV6-5 and TRBJ2-2; D is unresolved. The CDR3 spans 11 residues. Germline CDR1 reads MNHEY; CDR2 reads SVGAGI. V was cut by 6 bases and J by 2 bases, with 1 base left in between. The CDR3 loop is CASRNTGELFF. The CDR3 DNA follows: TGTGCCAGCAGAAACACCGGGGAGCTGTTTTTT.

The chain combines TRBV13 with TRBJ2-6; D is perhaps TRBD1 (6 bases). V was cut by 6 bases and J by 3 bases, with 15 bases left in between. The germline CDR1 and CDR2 sequences are PRHDT and FYEKMQ (reference sequence). This CDR3 contains 16 residues. The chain's CDR3 is CASSQTTGNGANVLTF. CDR3 in DNA: TGTGCCAGCAGTCAAACTACAGGGAATGGGGCCAACGTCCTGACTTTC.

This clone showed up just a few times. V gene TRBV13 combines with J gene TRBJ1-1; D is perhaps TRBD1 (6 bases). Trimming removed 5 bases at V and 3 bases at J, with 19 bases between. CDR1 is PRHDT, CDR2 FYEKMQ, per germline (reference sequence). The CDR3 spans 16 residues. CDR3 amino acids: CASSPLGGDMDTEAFF. As DNA, the CDR3 is TGTGCCAGCAGCCCCCTGGGAGGGGACATGGACACTGAAGCTTTCTTT.

The V gene is TRBV9, the J gene TRBJ2-7, with D unclear. CDR3 length equals 15 residues. Germline V CDR1 and CDR2: SGDLS, YYNGEE. V lost 4 bases and J lost 3, with 17 bases in between. This CDR3 reads CASSPFPQEIYEQYF. Here the CDR3 DNA reads TGTGCCAGCAGCCCTTTTCCGCAGGAAATCTACGAGCAGTACTTC.